This T cell receptor (beta chain) comes out of a study of cytomegalovirus exposure and HLA in healthy donors. Study-wide points: While the bulk of TCR sequences proved rare, some public TCRs turned up in many donors. The study recorded 164 TCR beta chains that were cytomegalovirus-associated.

The PCR made use of 60 Vbeta and 13 Jbeta primers. Using immunoSEQ multiplex PCR, the repertoire was profiled, and TCRdb retains in-frame clones only, with some absent. The sample has roughly 130,000 clones, over 8% seen once. This clone was observed a handful of times. Its antigen is not known. The ends lost 5 bases at V and 8 bases at J; junction bases unmatched: 11. The CDR3 totals 15 residues. Per germline, CDR1 SNHLY and CDR2 FYNNEI. The chain combines TRBV2 with TRBJ2-1; 8 bases fit TRBD2. The TCR originated in a man between 35 and 55 years old in good health and CMV-seronegative. Sequencing was done on a sample of PBMCs. The CDR3 DNA follows: TGTGCCAGCAGTTTTTCCGGGACTAGTCGTTATGAGCAGTTCTTC. Encoded protein: CASSFSGTSRYEQFF.